This is a list of T cell receptor beta chains from one sample in a study of blood T cell repertoires in COVID-19. Libraries were prepared by immunoSEQ multiplex PCR; TCRdb keeps only in-frame clonotypes and omits some of them. The data show about 150,000 clones, with almost 80% seen just once and about 9% held by the top ten. Sequencing was done on a sample of peripheral blood. The receptors come from a man aged 50 or older with active or convalescent COVID-19. Both conserved end residues are trimmed from each CDR3. The D gene is left open where the match is weak.

>TRBV9|TRBJ1-6|-
ASSSGAEPLASPLH
>TRBV4-1|TRBJ1-2|TRBD1
ASSPGQGTNYGYT
>TRBV20-1|TRBJ2-1|-
SAELVNEQF
>TRBV7-3|TRBJ2-1|-
ASSKVAPSSYNEQF
>TRBV9|TRBJ2-1|-
ATRGRQRYNEQF
>TRBV5-4|TRBJ2-7|TRBD1
ASSLGDRMDEQY
>TRBV28|TRBJ1-5|TRBD1
ASSPPGQHQPQH
>TRBV2|TRBJ1-1|TRBD1
ARGFGQGWSGATTEAF
>TRBV24-1|TRBJ2-1|TRBD1
ATSDRYRGQQF
>TRBV4-2|TRBJ2-2|-
ASSQLAFSNTGELF
>TRBV15|TRBJ2-7|-
ATSRVPGDYEQY
>TRBV11-2|TRBJ2-1|TRBD2
ASSLGLAGIEQF
>TRBV9|TRBJ2-1|TRBD2
ASSQLAGLNNEQF
>TRBV7-6|TRBJ2-1|TRBD2
ASTLAGAGEQF
>TRBV29-1|TRBJ1-1|-
SVVARTEAF
>TRBV19|TRBJ1-2|TRBD1
ASNIRSGTGGGYGYT
>TRBV24-1|TRBJ2-7|-
ATSDSDSYEQY
>TRBV6-6|TRBJ2-7|-
ASKGPSYEQY
>TRBV28|TRBJ2-5|TRBD1
ASSLSGRGRSQETQY
>TRBV14|TRBJ2-1|TRBD2
ASSPGLAGGPSYNEQF
>TRBV6-1|TRBJ2-2|TRBD2
ASSERGALAGESWAGELF
>TRBV2|TRBJ1-3|-
ASKTFSGNTIY
>TRBV7-9|TRBJ2-1|TRBD2
ASSGHPGLAGGDNEQF
>TRBV6-5|TRBJ2-5|-
ASSYSRWIQETQY
>TRBV27|TRBJ2-5|-
ASSFYGQETQY
>TRBV18|TRBJ2-1|TRBD2
ASSPLSGSWDEQF
>TRBV29-1|TRBJ2-6|-
SARTVAGSSGANVLT
>TRBV7-8|TRBJ2-4|-
ASSLGQIIAKNIQY
>TRBV4-1|TRBJ2-1|TRBD2
ASSQELSSGISYNEQF
>TRBV28|TRBJ1-3|-
ASSFRSSGNTIY
>TRBV5-6|TRBJ2-1|-
ASSLVQGNEQF
>TRBV7-2|TRBJ1-4|-
ASSLDSTNEKLF
>TRBV29-1|TRBJ1-1|-
SVITQGGGTEAF
>TRBV4-2|TRBJ2-2|TRBD2
ASSHPGLAGTGELF
>TRBV19|TRBJ1-1|-
ASRVGGGTEAF
>TRBV9|TRBJ2-3|TRBD2
ASSGRTSHRDTQY
>TRBV27|TRBJ2-3|-
ASSFLVSGGGPSTDTQY
>TRBV5-5|TRBJ1-6|TRBD1
ASSRDRVPNSPLH
>TRBV5-1|TRBJ2-3|-
ASSSPGADTQY
>TRBV27|TRBJ2-2|TRBD2
ASTPGLAGVIGELF
>TRBV2|TRBJ1-5|-
ASSRTEGNQPQH
>TRBV5-4|TRBJ2-2|TRBD2
ASSGGTSGTNTGELF
>TRBV6-5|TRBJ2-2|-
ASRDGQSYGELF
>TRBV12-3/TRBV12-4|TRBJ2-3|-
ASSLIRGDTQY
>TRBV10-3|TRBJ1-2|TRBD1
AISGPPGTAYGYT
>TRBV15|TRBJ2-7|-
ATSPRVSPYEQY
>TRBV15|TRBJ1-2|TRBD1
ATSRDTGQGLNYGYT
>TRBV14|TRBJ2-7|-
ASARTLGTYEQY
>TRBV7-2|TRBJ2-7|TRBD2
ASSSRLAGLSYEQY
>TRBV5-4|TRBJ2-1|-
ASSLVLGLGAHEQF
>TRBV19|TRBJ2-1|TRBD1
ATGQGYYNEQF
>TRBV5-1|TRBJ1-5|-
ASSLNGGPPQH
>TRBV6-4|TRBJ1-1|-
ASSATANTEAF
>TRBV3-1/TRBV3-2|TRBJ2-5|-
ASSQGTGEQETQY
>TRBV4-1|TRBJ1-4|TRBD1
ASSQAGTGVSNEKLF
>TRBV6-5|TRBJ1-3|TRBD1
ASSNAGGAGNTIY
>TRBV10-3|TRBJ2-1|-
ASGPGQFYNEQF